A selection of T cell receptor beta chains follows, all from one sample in a study of cytomegalovirus exposure and HLA in healthy donors. Here immunoSEQ multiplex PCR was the method, and the copy in TCRdb shows in-frame clones only, minus some. The table lists about 63,000 clones, 89% of them singletons, with roughly 1.2% in the top ten. Sequenced: PBMCs. These TCRs come from a woman in her late teens or twenties in good health and CMV-seronegative. Both conserved end residues are part of each CDR3. D genes are given only for firm matches. Size is omitted from some rows. Given values are once, few, many or a class for expanded clones.

abundance	v_gene	len	d_gene	j_gene	CDR3aa	CDR3nt
.	TRBV7-9	15	TRBD2	TRBJ2-5	CASSWGLALEETQYF	TGTGCCAGCAGCTGGGGACTAGCCCTCGAAGAGACCCAGTACTTC
.	TRBV23-1	13	.	TRBJ1-1	CASSQSGGTEAFF	TGCGCCAGCAGTCAATCGGGGGGGACTGAAGCTTTCTTT
.	TRBV6-1	15	TRBD1	TRBJ2-2	CASREQGAATGELFF	TGTGCCAGCAGAGAACAGGGGGCCGCGACCGGGGAGCTGTTTTTT
.	TRBV6-4	14	.	TRBJ2-1	CASSRLGSYNEQFF	TGTGCCAGCAGCCGCCTGGGCAGCTACAATGAGCAGTTCTTC
.	TRBV5-4	17	TRBD2	TRBJ2-3	CASSLAFAGGAADTQYF	TGTGCCAGCAGCTTGGCTTTCGCGGGGGGGGCTGCCGATACGCAGTATTTT
.	TRBV7-9	15	TRBD2	TRBJ2-1	CASSPVLGRDNEQFF	TGTGCCAGCAGCCCGGTTCTGGGGAGGGACAATGAGCAGTTCTTC
.	TRBV6-1	18	TRBD2	TRBJ2-1	CASSEYGASGRDYNEQFF	TGTGCCAGCAGTGAATATGGGGCTAGCGGGAGGGATTACAATGAGCAGTTCTTC
.	TRBV10-2	14	.	TRBJ2-1	CASSGRLENNEQFF	TGCGCCAGCAGTGGAAGACTAGAAAACAATGAGCAGTTCTTC
.	TRBV11-2	14	TRBD1	TRBJ2-7	CASRKIGQAYEQYF	TGTGCCAGCCGAAAAATCGGACAGGCCTACGAGCAGTACTTC
few	TRBV6-5	13	TRBD1	TRBJ1-2	CASSYGTDYGYTF	TGTGCCAGCAGTTACGGGACAGACTATGGCTACACCTTC
.	TRBV7-9	13	.	TRBJ1-4	CASSGTTGEKLFF	TGTGCCAGCAGCGGGACAACGGGTGAAAAACTGTTTTTT